This record looks at one TCR beta chain sequence and its context. This specimen comes from a study of blood T cell repertoires in COVID-19. The germline V and J ends were trimmed by 0 bases and 7 bases, with 13 bases remaining between them. The CDR3 totals 15 residues. Per the germline V gene, CDR1 is SGHTA and CDR2 is FQGNSA. Cohort assignment relied on participant-reported clinical history. Measured with immunoSEQ multiplex PCR; TCRdb has only the in-frame clones, and not every one. The sample records over 250,000 clones, about 89% being singletons. The sequence was collected from a woman aged 25 to 39 who had recovered from COVID-19. The specimen sequenced was PBMCs or T cells enriched from blood (not recorded which). This chain connects TRBV7-2 to TRBJ2-1; D perhaps matches TRBD2 (6 bases). Here the CDR3 reads CASSLAGGLPNEQFF. CDR3 nucleotides: TGTGCCAGCAGCTTAGCGGGGGGACTTCCTAATGAGCAGTTCTTC.